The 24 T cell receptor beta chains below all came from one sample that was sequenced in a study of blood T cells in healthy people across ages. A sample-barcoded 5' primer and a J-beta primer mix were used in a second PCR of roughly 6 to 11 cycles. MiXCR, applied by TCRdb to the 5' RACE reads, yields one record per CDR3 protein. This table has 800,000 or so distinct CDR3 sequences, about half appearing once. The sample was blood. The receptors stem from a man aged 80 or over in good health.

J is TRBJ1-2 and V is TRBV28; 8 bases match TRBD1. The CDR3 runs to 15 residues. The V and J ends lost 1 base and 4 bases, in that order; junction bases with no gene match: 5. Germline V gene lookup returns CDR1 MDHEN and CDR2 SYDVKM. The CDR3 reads CASSLLTGASYGYTF. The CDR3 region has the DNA TGTGCCAGCAGTTTATTGACAGGGGCCAGCTATGGCTACACCTTC.

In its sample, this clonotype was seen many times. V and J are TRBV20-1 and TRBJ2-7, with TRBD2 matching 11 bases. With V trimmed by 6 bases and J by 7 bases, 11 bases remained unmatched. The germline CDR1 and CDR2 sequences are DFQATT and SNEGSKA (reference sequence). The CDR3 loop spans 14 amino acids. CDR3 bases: TGCAGTGCGATCGGACTAGCGGGTTACAATGAGCAGTACTTC. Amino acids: CSAIGLAGYNEQYF.

CDR3 region: CASSEGTGGYQETQYF. In DNA form, the CDR3 reads TGTGCCAGCAGTGAGGGGACTGGCGGGTACCAAGAGACCCAGTACTTC. V gene TRBV25-1 combines with J gene TRBJ2-5; a possible D gene is TRBD2 (6 bases). CDR3 length: 16 amino acids. Between the trimmed V and J ends, which lost 3 bases and 0 bases, there was a span of 14 bases. CDR1 is MGHDK, CDR2 SYGVNS, per germline. The full variable domain, in which reference TRBV25-1 and TRBJ2-5 provide the parts outside the CDR3, is EADIYQTPRYLVIGTGKKITLECSQTMGHDKMYWYQQDPGMELHLIHYSYGVNSTEKGDLSSESTVSRIRTEHFPLTLESARPSHTSQYLCASSEGTGGYQETQYFGPGTRLLVL.

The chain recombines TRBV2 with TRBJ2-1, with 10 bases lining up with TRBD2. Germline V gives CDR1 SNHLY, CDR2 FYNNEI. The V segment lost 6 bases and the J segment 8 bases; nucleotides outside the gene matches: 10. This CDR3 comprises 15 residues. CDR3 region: CASSLLAGFQDEQFF. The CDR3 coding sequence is TGTGCCAGCAGCTTACTAGCGGGGTTCCAGGATGAGCAGTTCTTC.

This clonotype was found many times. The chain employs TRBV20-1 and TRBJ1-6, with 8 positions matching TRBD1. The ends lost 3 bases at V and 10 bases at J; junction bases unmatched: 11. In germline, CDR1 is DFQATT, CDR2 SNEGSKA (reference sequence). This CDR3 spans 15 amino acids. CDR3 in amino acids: CSARPTGEVESPLHF. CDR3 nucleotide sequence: TGCAGTGCTAGGCCGACAGGGGAGGTCGAATCACCCCTCCACTTT.

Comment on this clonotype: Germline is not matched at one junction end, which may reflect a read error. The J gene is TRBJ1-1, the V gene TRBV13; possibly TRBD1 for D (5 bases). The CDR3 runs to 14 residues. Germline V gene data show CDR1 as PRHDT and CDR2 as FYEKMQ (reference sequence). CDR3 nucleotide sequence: TGTGCCAGCAGCTTAGCAGGGTCGAACACTGAATCTTTCTTT. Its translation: CASSLAGSNTESFF.

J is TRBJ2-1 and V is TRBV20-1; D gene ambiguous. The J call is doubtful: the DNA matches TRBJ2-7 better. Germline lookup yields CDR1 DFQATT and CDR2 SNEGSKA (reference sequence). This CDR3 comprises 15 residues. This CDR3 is CSAEIAKSPYNEQYF. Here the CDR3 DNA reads TGCAGTGCCGAGATCGCGAAATCCCCCTACAATGAGCAGTACTTC.

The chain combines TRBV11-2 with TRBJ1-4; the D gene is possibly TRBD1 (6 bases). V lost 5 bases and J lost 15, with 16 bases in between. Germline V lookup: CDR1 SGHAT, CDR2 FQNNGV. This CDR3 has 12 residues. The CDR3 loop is CASSGVWDIMFF. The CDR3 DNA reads TGTGCCAGCAGCGGAGTATGGGACATCATGTTTTTT. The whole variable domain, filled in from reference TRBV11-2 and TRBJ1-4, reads EAGVAQSPRYKIIEKRQSVAFWCNPISGHATLYWYQQILGQGPKLLIQFQNNGVVDDSQLPKDRFSAERLKGVDSTLKIQPAKLEDSAVYLCASSGVWDIMFFGSGTQLSVL.

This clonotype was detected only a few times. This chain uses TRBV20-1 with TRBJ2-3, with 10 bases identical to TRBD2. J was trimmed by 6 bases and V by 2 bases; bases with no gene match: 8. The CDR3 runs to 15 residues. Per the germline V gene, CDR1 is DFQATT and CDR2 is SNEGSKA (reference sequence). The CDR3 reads CSARSLAGDRDTQYF. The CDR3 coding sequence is TGCAGTGCTAGAAGTCTAGCGGGAGATCGCGATACGCAGTATTTT.

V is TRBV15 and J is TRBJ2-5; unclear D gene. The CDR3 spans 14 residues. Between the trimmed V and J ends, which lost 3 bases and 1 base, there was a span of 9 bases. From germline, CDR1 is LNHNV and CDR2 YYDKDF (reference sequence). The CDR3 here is CATSRGSIQETQYF. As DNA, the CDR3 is TGTGCCACCAGCAGGGGGTCGATCCAAGAGACCCAGTACTTC.

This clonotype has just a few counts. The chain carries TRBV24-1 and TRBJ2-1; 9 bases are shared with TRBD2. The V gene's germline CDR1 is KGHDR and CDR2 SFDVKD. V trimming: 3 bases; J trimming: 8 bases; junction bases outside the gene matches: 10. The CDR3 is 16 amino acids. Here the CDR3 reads CATSDRSSGRIDEQFF. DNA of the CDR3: TGTGCCACCAGTGATCGCTCCAGCGGGAGGATCGATGAGCAGTTCTTC.

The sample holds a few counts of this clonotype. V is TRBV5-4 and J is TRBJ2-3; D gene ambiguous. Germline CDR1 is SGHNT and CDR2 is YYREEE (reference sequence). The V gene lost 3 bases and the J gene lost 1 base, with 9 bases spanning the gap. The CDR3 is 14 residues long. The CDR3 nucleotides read TGTGCCAGCAGCTCCCAAAGGGGCACAGATACGCAGTATTTT. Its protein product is CASSSQRGTDTQYF.

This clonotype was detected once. This CDR3 is CASSFRGNTQYF. The CDR3 bases are TGTGCCAGCAGTTTCCGGGGGAATACGCAGTATTTT. The chain combines TRBV28 with TRBJ2-3, with D maybe TRBD2 (6 bases). This CDR3 has 12 residues. Germline lookup yields CDR1 MDHEN and CDR2 SYDVKM. The ends were cut back, 3 bases at V and 7 bases at J, with 8 bases in the middle.

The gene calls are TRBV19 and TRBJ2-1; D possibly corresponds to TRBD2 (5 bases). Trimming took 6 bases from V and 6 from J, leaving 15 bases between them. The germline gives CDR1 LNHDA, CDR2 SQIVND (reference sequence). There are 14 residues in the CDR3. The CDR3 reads CASSPSWAGNEQFF. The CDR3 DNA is TGTGCCAGTAGCCCCTCTTGGGCGGGCAATGAGCAGTTCTTC.

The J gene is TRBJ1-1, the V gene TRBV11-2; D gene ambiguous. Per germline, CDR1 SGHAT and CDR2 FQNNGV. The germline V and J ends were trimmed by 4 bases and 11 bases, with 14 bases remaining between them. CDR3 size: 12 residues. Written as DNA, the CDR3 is TGTGCCAGCAGCTCGGATGGGTGGTCGGCTTTCTTT. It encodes CASSSDGWSAFF.

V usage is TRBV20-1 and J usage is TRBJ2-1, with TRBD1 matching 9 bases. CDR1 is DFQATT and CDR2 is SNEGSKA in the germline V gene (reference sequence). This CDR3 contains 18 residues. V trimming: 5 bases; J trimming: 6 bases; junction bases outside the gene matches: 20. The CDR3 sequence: CSAPGTGTLAASTNEQFF. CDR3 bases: TGCAGTGCTCCCGGGACAGGGACTCTCGCTGCATCGACCAATGAGCAGTTCTTC.

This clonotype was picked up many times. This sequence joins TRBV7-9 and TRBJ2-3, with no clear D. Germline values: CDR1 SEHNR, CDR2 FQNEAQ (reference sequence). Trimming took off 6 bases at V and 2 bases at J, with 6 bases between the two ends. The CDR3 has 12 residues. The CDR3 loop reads CASRADTDTQYF. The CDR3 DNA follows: TGTGCCAGCAGGGCTGACACAGATACGCAGTATTTT.

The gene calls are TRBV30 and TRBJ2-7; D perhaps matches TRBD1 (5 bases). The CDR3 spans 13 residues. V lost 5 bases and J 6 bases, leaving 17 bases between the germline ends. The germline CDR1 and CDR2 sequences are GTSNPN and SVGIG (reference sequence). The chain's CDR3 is CAWSWAGNGEQYF. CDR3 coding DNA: TGTGCCTGGTCTTGGGCAGGGAACGGCGAGCAGTACTTC.

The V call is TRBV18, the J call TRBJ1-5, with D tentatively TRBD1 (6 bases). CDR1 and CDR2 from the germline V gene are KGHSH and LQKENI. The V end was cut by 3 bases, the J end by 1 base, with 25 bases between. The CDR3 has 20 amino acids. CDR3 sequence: CASSPTRGPGALRSNQPQHF. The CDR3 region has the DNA TGTGCCAGCTCACCGACGAGAGGACCAGGGGCCCTTCGAAGCAATCAGCCCCAGCATTTT.

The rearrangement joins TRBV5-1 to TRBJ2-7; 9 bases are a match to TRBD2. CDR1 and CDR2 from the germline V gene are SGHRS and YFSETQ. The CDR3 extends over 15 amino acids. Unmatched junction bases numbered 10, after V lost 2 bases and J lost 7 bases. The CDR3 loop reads CASSLSASGINEQYF. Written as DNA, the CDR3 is TGCGCCAGCAGCTTATCGGCTAGCGGGATAAATGAGCAGTACTTC.

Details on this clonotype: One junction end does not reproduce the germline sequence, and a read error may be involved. CDR3 amino acids: CATSDSRTGGYDEQFF. The DNA for the CDR3 is TGTGCCACCAGTGATTCAAGGACAGGGGGCTACGATGAGCAGTTCTTC. V gene TRBV24-1 combines with J gene TRBJ2-1; the match to TRBD1 covers 11 bases. The CDR3 length is 16 residues. Germline V CDR1 and CDR2: KGHDR, SFDVKD.

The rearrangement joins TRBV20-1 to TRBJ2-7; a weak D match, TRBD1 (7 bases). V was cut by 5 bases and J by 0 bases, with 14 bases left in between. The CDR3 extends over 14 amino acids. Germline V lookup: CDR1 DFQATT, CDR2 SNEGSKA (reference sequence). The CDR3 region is CSAPRDSSSYEQYF. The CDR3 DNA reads TGCAGTGCTCCGCGGGACAGCAGCTCCTACGAGCAGTACTTC.

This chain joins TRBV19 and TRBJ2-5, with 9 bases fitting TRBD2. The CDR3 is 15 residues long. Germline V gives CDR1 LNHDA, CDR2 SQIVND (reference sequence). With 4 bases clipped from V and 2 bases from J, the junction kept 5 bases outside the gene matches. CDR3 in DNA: TGTGCCAGTAGTAGCGCCGCGGGAGGGCAAGAGACCCAGTACTTC. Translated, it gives CASSSAAGGQETQYF.

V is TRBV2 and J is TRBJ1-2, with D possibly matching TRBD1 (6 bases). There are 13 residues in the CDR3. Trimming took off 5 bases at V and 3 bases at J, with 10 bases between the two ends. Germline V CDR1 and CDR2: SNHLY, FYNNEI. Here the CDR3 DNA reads TGTGCCAGCAGTACAGGGATCGACTATGGCTACACCTTC. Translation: CASSTGIDYGYTF.